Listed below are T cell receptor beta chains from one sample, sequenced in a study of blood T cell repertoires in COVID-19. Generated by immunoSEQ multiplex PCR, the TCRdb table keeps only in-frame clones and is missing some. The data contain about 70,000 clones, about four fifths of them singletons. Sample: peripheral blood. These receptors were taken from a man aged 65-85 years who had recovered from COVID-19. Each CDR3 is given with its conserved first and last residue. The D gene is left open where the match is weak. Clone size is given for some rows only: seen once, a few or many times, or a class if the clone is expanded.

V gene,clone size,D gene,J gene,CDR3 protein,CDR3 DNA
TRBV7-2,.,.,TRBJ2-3,CASSPTGGAIYTDTQYF,TGTGCCAGCAGCCCTACAGGGGGGGCTATATACACAGATACGCAGTATTTT
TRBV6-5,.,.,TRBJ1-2,CASSYSNSYGYTF,TGTGCCAGCAGTTACTCGAACAGCTATGGCTACACCTTC
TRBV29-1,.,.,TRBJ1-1,CSVGAQNTEAFF,TGCAGCGTTGGGGCCCAGAACACTGAAGCTTTCTTT
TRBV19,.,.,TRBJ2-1,CASSLGLIENEQFF,TGTGCCAGTAGTCTTGGACTAATAGAGAATGAGCAGTTCTTC
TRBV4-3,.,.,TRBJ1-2,CASSQTAQGANYGYTF,TGCGCCAGCAGCCAAACTGCACAGGGCGCTAACTATGGCTACACCTTC
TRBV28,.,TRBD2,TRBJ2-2,CASSLTGRADRAGELFF,TGTGCCAGCAGTTTAACCGGGAGGGCCGATAGGGCCGGGGAGCTGTTTTTT
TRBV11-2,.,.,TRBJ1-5,CASSLDSRANQPQHF,TGTGCCAGCAGCTTAGATTCGCGGGCAAATCAGCCCCAGCATTTT
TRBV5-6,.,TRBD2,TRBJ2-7,CASSLRSGTSVSYEQYF,TGTGCCAGCAGCTTGAGGTCCGGGACTAGCGTGTCCTACGAGCAGTACTTC
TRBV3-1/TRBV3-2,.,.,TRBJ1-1,CASSQRTMNTEAFF,TGTGCCAGCAGCCAAAGAACAATGAACACTGAAGCTTTCTTT
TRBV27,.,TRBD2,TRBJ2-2,CASSSRTRSYGTGELFF,TGTGCCAGCAGTTCCCGGACTAGATCTTATGGGACCGGGGAGCTGTTTTTT
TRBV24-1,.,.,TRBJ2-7,CATSDGGSYEQYF,TGTGCCACCAGTGACGGAGGCTCCTACGAGCAGTACTTC
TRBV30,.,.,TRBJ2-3,CAWSSAVHTQYF,TGTGCCTGGAGTAGCGCCGTCCATACGCAGTATTTT
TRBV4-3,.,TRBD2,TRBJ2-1,CASSQDWASGFPYNEQFF,TGCGCCAGCAGCCAAGATTGGGCTAGCGGGTTCCCGTACAATGAGCAGTTCTTC
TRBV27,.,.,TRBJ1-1,CASSFGGLGTEAFF,TGTGCCAGCAGCTTCGGAGGGCTAGGCACTGAAGCTTTCTTT
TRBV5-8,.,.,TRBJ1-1,CASTRGMNTEAFF,TGTGCCAGCACACGGGGGATGAACACTGAAGCTTTCTTT
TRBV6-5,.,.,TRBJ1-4,CASSRSWVPNEKLFF,TGTGCCAGCTCGAGGTCATGGGTACCTAATGAAAAACTGTTTTTT
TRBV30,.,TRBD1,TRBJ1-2,CAWETGGTGYTF,TGTGCCTGGGAGACAGGGGGTACTGGCTACACCTTC
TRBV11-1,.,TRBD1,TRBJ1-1,CASSSQGVGTEAFF,TGTGCCAGCAGCTCCCAGGGGGTGGGTACTGAAGCTTTCTTT
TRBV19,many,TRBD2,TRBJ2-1,CASSIGLAGPYNEQFF,TGTGCCAGTAGTATAGGGCTAGCGGGGCCTTACAATGAGCAGTTCTTC
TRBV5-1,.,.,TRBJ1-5,CASSLAGEGNQPQHF,TGCGCCAGCAGCTTGGCCGGGGAGGGCAATCAGCCCCAGCATTTT
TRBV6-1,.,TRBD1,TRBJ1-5,CASSEETGAVPQHF,TGTGCCAGCAGTGAAGAGACAGGGGCCGTTCCCCAGCATTTT
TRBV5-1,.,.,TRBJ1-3,CASSLGNSGGNTIYF,TGCGCCAGCAGCCTAGGAAATTCGGGTGGAAACACCATATATTTT
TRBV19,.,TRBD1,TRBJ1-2,CATRSTGIYGYTF,TGTGCCACCCGATCGACAGGGATTTATGGCTACACCTTC
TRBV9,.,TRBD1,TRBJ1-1,CASSGGQGLTEAFF,TGTGCCAGCAGCGGCGGACAGGGGTTGACTGAAGCTTTCTTT
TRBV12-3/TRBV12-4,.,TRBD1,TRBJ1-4,CASSLQGGEKLFF,TGTGCCAGCAGTTTACAGGGGGGCGAAAAACTGTTTTTT
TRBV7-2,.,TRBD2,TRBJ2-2,CASTGTSGNTGELFF,TGTGCCAGCACCGGGACTAGCGGGAACACCGGGGAGCTGTTTTTT
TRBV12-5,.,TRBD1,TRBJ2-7,CASGSPGQGVYEQYF,TGTGCTAGTGGTTCACCGGGACAGGGTGTGTACGAGCAGTACTTC
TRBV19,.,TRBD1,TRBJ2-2,CASSTPRGQTNTGELFF,TGTGCCAGTAGTACACCTAGGGGACAGACGAACACCGGGGAGCTGTTTTTT
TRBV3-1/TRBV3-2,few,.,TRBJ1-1,CASCGELNTEAFF,TGTGCCAGCTGCGGTGAGTTGAACACTGAAGCTTTCTTT